This T cell receptor beta chain was profiled in a study of blood T cell repertoires in COVID-19. Study at large: The cDNA or gDNA used as material had been derived from T cells, B-cell-depleted T cells, or PBMCs.

The ends lost 3 bases at V and 0 bases at J; junction bases unmatched: 10. The CDR3 length is 18 residues. Germline V CDR1 and CDR2: SGDLS, YYNGEE. Using immunoSEQ multiplex PCR, the repertoire was profiled, and TCRdb retains in-frame clones only, with some absent. Of about 170,000 clones listed, around two thirds were seen once; the top ten hold under 3.5%. This TCR came from a woman aged 80 or older with acute or convalescent COVID-19. V and J are TRBV9 and TRBJ2-5, with 11 bases fitting TRBD2. Sequenced: peripheral blood. Written as DNA, the CDR3 is TGTGCCAGCAGCGAGCATACCGGGACTAGCGGTAACCAAGAGACCCAGTACTTC. It codes for CASSEHTGTSGNQETQYF.